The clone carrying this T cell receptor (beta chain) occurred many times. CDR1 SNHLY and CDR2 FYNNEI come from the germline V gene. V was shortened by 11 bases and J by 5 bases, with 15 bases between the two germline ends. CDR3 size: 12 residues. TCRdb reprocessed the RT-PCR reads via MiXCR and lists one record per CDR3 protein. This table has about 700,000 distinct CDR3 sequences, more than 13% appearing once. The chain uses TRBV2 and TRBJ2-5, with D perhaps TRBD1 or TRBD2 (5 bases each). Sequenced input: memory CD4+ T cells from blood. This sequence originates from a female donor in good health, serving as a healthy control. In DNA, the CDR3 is TGTGCCGTACAGGACTGGGGCGAGACCCAGTACTTC. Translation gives CAVQDWGETQYF. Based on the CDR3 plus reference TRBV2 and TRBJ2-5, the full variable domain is EPEVTQTPSHQVTQMGQEVILRCVPISNHLYFYWYRQILGQKVEFLVSFYNNEISEKSEIFDDQFSVERPDGSNFTLKIRSTKLEDSAMYFCAVQDWGETQYFGPGTRLLVL.